This TCR beta chain emerged from a study of tumor and adjacent non-tumor tissue in lung cancer. Study context: Patients were aged roughly 31 to 76, about ten men and about five women, stage I to III. Study-wide findings and caveats: Top 100 clones took a larger repertoire share in normal lung. Higher tumor TCR diversity was associated with shorter survival.

For this clonotype: Its antigen remains unknown. Relative to the germline gene, one junction end is altered; a read error may explain this.

A modified ARM-PCR protocol with three rounds of nested PCR amplified TCRbeta. From the multiplex PCR reads, TCRdb called clonotypes with MiXCR, one entry per CDR3 protein. The table records about 110,000 distinct CDR3 sequences, around 80% of them present only once. The CDR3 spans 17 residues. No cell sorting was done before RNA was extracted from the tissue. Newly diagnosed lung cancer patients had thoracic surgery in China, August–November 2014, without prior chemotherapy. The material sequenced was lung tumor tissue. This receptor was obtained from a woman aged 55-75 years with non-small cell lung cancer. The chain joins TRBV12-3 or TRBV12-4 to TRBJ1-5; 7 bases are shared with TRBD1. The CDR3 spells CAISRGGDSSGNQPQHF. DNA for the CDR3: TGTGCCATCAGTCGGGGGGGGGACAGTTCGGGCAATCAGCCCCAGCATTTT.